Listed below are T cell receptor beta chains from one sample, sequenced in a study of T cell responses to AZD1222 COVID-19 vaccine. Data came from immunoSEQ multiplex PCR; TCRdb stores just in-frame clones and leaves some out. Here the sample spans roughly 190,000 clones, 92% being singletons. Sequenced here: peripheral blood, sampled on day 0 of AZD1222 vaccination. All receptors derive from an adult in good health. Each CDR3 is given with its conserved first and last residue. The D gene is left open where the match is weak. The listing skips clone size in some rows; elsewhere it reads once, few, many or a size class.

d_gene,v_gene,j_gene,abundance,CDR3nt,CDR3aa
-,TRBV12-3/TRBV12-4,TRBJ1-3,-,TGTGCCAGCACTGCACTAAACACCATATATTTT,CASTALNTIYF
TRBD1,TRBV18,TRBJ2-1,-,TGTGCCAGCTCATCAAACAGGGGCTCCTACAATGAGCAGTTCTTC,CASSSNRGSYNEQFF
-,TRBV18,TRBJ2-3,few,TGTGCCAGCTCACCCTTGGGAGATACGCAGTATTTT,CASSPLGDTQYF
-,TRBV6-5,TRBJ1-2,-,TGTGCCAGCAGTTTGACAACAAACTATGGCTACACCTTC,CASSLTTNYGYTF
-,TRBV6-6,TRBJ1-6,-,TGTGCCAGCAGTCCCGGGGGCAGGACAAAAGCCCTCCACTTT,CASSPGGRTKALHF
-,TRBV19,TRBJ1-3,-,TGTGCCAGTAGTGATCCACGTGGAAACACCATATATTTT,CASSDPRGNTIYF
-,TRBV6-5,TRBJ1-2,-,TGTGCCAGCAGTTCTACTTATGGCTACACCTTC,CASSSTYGYTF
-,TRBV5-1,TRBJ1-5,-,TGCGCCAGCAGCTTGGGGGCAGGGGAACGGCCCCAGCATTTT,CASSLGAGERPQHF
-,TRBV10-3,TRBJ1-1,-,TGTGCCATCAGTGATGCAGGTCTGAACACTGAAGCTTTCTTT,CAISDAGLNTEAFF
-,TRBV29-1,TRBJ1-2,-,TGCAGCGCTTCAGTCGGGGGGGACGGCTACACCTTC,CSASVGGDGYTF
-,TRBV7-2,TRBJ1-5,-,TGTGCCAGCAGTTGGGGGCAGGGTAGGGTTCAGCCCCAGCATTTT,CASSWGQGRVQPQHF
-,TRBV7-2,TRBJ1-5,-,TGTGCCAGCAGCCTCCGGAGGGGTAGCAATCAGCCCCAGCATTTT,CASSLRRGSNQPQHF
-,TRBV5-6,TRBJ1-1,-,TGTGCCAGCAGCTTGGATGCGGGGGGGACTGAAGCTTTCTTT,CASSLDAGGTEAFF
TRBD2,TRBV7-2,TRBJ2-5,once,TGTGCCAGCAGCTTGAGAGCGGGGGGGCCCGAGACCCAGTACTTC,CASSLRAGGPETQYF
TRBD2,TRBV6-5,TRBJ2-5,-,TGTGCCAGCATTCCAGGGGTAGCGGGGCAAGAGACCCAGTACTTC,CASIPGVAGQETQYF
-,TRBV21-1,TRBJ1-6,-,TGTGCCAGCAGCAAGGGCCAGGGTAATTCACCCCTCCACTTT,CASSKGQGNSPLHF
TRBD1,TRBV6-5,TRBJ1-1,-,TGTGCCAGCAGTAACAGGGGGAACACTGAAGCTTTCTTT,CASSNRGNTEAFF
TRBD1,TRBV27,TRBJ2-2,-,TGTGCCAGCAGTTTAAGAGGGGGCAACACCGGGGAGCTGTTTTTT,CASSLRGGNTGELFF
-,TRBV6-5,TRBJ1-1,-,TGTGCCACCTGGACAGACTTCACTGAAGCTTTCTTT,CATWTDFTEAFF
TRBD1,TRBV5-1,TRBJ1-1,-,TGCGCCAGCAGCCCTGGACAGGGTGGCACTGAAGCTTTCTTT,CASSPGQGGTEAFF
-,TRBV6-2/TRBV6-3,TRBJ1-5,-,TGTGCCAGCAGTGCTCTTATAAATCAGCCCCAGCATTTT,CASSALINQPQHF
TRBD1,TRBV5-1,TRBJ1-2,-,TGCGCCAGCAGCTTCCTTATATCGGTCGGGACAGGGGATGGCTACACCTTC,CASSFLISVGTGDGYTF
-,TRBV18,TRBJ1-5,-,TGTGCCAGCTCACCAACCCCAGACGGGTATCAGCCCCAGCATTTT,CASSPTPDGYQPQHF
TRBD1,TRBV5-5,TRBJ1-5,-,TGTGCCAGCAGCTTCTGGACAGGGGTCAATCAGCCCCAGCATTTT,CASSFWTGVNQPQHF
-,TRBV6-5,TRBJ1-2,once,TGTGCCAGCAGTTATGGTGTGGGAGTTTATGGCTACACCTTC,CASSYGVGVYGYTF
-,TRBV5-6,TRBJ2-6,-,TGTGCAGGGCAGACTATCTCTGGGGCCAACGTCCTGACTTTC,CAGQTISGANVLTF
-,TRBV21-1,TRBJ1-3,-,TGTGCCAGCAGCCCCACGACAGGGGTCGGAAACACCATATATTTT,CASSPTTGVGNTIYF
-,TRBV7-8,TRBJ1-5,-,TGTGCCAGCCGGGGACTGCCGAATCAGCCCCAGCATTTT,CASRGLPNQPQHF
-,TRBV5-1,TRBJ2-7,-,TGCGCCAGCAGCTCCTGGATCACCGAGAAAGAGCAGTACTTC,CASSSWITEKEQYF
TRBD1,TRBV19,TRBJ2-1,-,TGTGCCAGTAGTTCCGCGGACAGGGGGCCCTACAATGAGCAGTTCTTC,CASSSADRGPYNEQFF
-,TRBV2,TRBJ1-5,-,TGTGCCAGCAGTGGAGGAGGGTCCGGGAATCAGCCCCAGCATTTT,CASSGGGSGNQPQHF
TRBD1,TRBV6-5,TRBJ1-5,-,TGTGCCAGCAGTATGACGACAGGGTACAATCAGCCCCAGCATTTT,CASSMTTGYNQPQHF
-,TRBV5-1,TRBJ2-2,-,TGCGCCAGCAGCCAAGCGGAGCGGGCTTCCGGGGAGCTGTTTTTT,CASSQAERASGELFF
TRBD1,TRBV27,TRBJ1-6,-,TGTGCCAGCATGGGACAGGGGAATTCACCCCTCCACTTT,CASMGQGNSPLHF
-,TRBV14,TRBJ1-4,-,TGTGCCAGCAGCCAATGGAGGGGCGAAGGGGAAAAACTGTTTTTT,CASSQWRGEGEKLFF
-,TRBV21-1,TRBJ1-1,-,TGTGCCAGCAGCCCGCCCCCGGATGGGGAGGGCACTGAAGCTTTCTTT,CASSPPPDGEGTEAFF
TRBD1,TRBV2,TRBJ1-3,-,TGTGCCAGCAGGAGGGACAGGAACAGCATCTCTGGAAACACCATATATTTT,CASRRDRNSISGNTIYF
-,TRBV25-1,TRBJ1-1,-,TGTGCCAGCTCCGAGACGAGGGTCGACCCGGCGGGAGCTTTCTTT,CASSETRVDPAGAFF
-,TRBV7-9,TRBJ1-1,-,TGTGCCAGCAGCCGGCTATCGTCGGGTCGTAACGACCAAGAAGCTTTCTTT,CASSRLSSGRNDQEAFF
-,TRBV7-2,TRBJ1-6,-,TGTGCCAGCAGCTTACAGTGGAATTCACCCCTCCACTTT,CASSLQWNSPLHF
-,TRBV19,TRBJ2-6,-,TGTGCCAGTAGTGTCCAAGGGGGGCCAGGGGCCAACGTCCTGACTTTC,CASSVQGGPGANVLTF
TRBD2,TRBV4-2,TRBJ2-1,-,TGTGCCAGCAGCCAAGATACAGCGGGGTCCTACAATGAGCAGTTCTTC,CASSQDTAGSYNEQFF
-,TRBV19,TRBJ1-1,-,TGTGCCAGTAGTATATCCACGGGCACTGAAGCTTTCTTT,CASSISTGTEAFF
-,TRBV6-5,TRBJ1-5,once,TGTGCCAGCAGTCCCGGGACATTACTTGGACCCCAGCATTTT,CASSPGTLLGPQHF
-,TRBV3-1/TRBV3-2,TRBJ1-1,-,TGTGCCAGCAGCCAAGTCGGACAAAACACTGAAGCTTTCTTT,CASSQVGQNTEAFF
-,TRBV7-3,TRBJ1-4,once,TGTGCCAGCAGCCCCGGGCGAGGGACTAATGAAAAACTGTTTTTT,CASSPGRGTNEKLFF
-,TRBV7-8,TRBJ1-6,-,TGTGCCAGCAGCATCGGACAGTATAATTCACCCCTCCACTTT,CASSIGQYNSPLHF
-,TRBV2,TRBJ1-4,-,TGTGCCAGCGGGCAGGGGAGGGAAAAACTGTTTTTT,CASGQGREKLFF
TRBD2,TRBV3-1/TRBV3-2,TRBJ2-5,-,TGTGCCAGCAGCCACGGGACTAGCGGGGGAGAGACCCAGTACTTC,CASSHGTSGGETQYF
TRBD2,TRBV6-6,TRBJ2-2,-,TGTGCCAGCGGCGAAGAGAGAGCGGGGGGAACCGGGGAGCTGTTTTTT,CASGEERAGGTGELFF